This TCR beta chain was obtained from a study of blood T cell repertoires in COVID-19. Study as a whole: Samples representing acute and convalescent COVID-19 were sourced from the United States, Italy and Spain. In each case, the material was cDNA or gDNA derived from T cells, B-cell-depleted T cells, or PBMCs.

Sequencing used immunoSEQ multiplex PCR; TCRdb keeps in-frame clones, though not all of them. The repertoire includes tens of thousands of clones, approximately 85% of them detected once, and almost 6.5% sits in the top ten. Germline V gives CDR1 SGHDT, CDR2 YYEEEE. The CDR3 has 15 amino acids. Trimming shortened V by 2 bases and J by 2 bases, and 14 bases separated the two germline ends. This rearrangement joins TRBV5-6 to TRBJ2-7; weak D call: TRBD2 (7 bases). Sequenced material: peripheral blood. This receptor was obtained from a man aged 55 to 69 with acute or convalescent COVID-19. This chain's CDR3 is CASSFGGRGAYEQYF. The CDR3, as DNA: TGTGCCAGCAGCTTCGGGGGGCGCGGGGCCTACGAGCAGTACTTC.